This TCR beta chain was identified in a study of cytomegalovirus exposure and HLA in healthy donors. The CDR3 totals 13 residues. Germline CDR1 reads MNHEY; CDR2 reads SMNVEV (reference sequence). Trimming took 3 bases from V and 5 from J, leaving 8 bases between them. To note about this clone: Its target is not known.

13 Jbeta primers and 60 Vbeta primers were used for the PCR. Generated by immunoSEQ multiplex PCR, the TCRdb table keeps only in-frame clones and is missing some. The table lists around 130,000 clones, roughly 70% of them singletons. These donors, healthy bone marrow donors, were studied. Study outcomes and limitations: For most TCR sequences rarity was the rule, although some public TCRs occurred in many donors. Several top significant clusters appeared, in a later analysis, to be linked to common viral pathogens.

The genes are TRBV27 and TRBJ1-5, with D perhaps TRBD1 (6 bases). The sample consisted of PBMCs. The TCR originated in a woman aged 40 to 50 in good health and CMV-seropositive. CDR3 sequence (DNA): TGTGCCAGCAGTTTGAACAGGGATCAGCCCCAGCATTTT. Its translation: CASSLNRDQPQHF.